This is a list of T cell receptor beta chains from one sample in a study of regulatory dendritic cells for organ transplantation. The method was immunoSEQ multiplex PCR; TCRdb's version includes in-frame clones alone and lacks a portion of them. This sample has more than 10,000 clones, with about three fifths found just once. What these receptors recognize is not known. The sample comprised naive CD8+ T cells from blood cultured with dendritic cells. The source of these receptors is a human donor in good health. The CDR3 runs from the conserved cysteine through the conserved F or W. D genes are given only for firm matches. Size is omitted from some rows. Given values are once, few, many or a class for expanded clones.

>TRBD1|TRBV10-1|-|TRBJ1-1
CASRIPGQGRTEAFF
TGCGCCAGCCGAATACCGGGACAGGGTCGGACTGAAGCTTTCTTT
>TRBD2|TRBV13|-|TRBJ2-1
CASSFSGGAGRNEQFF
TGTGCCAGCAGCTTTAGCGGGGGGGCCGGTCGGAATGAGCAGTTCTTC
>-|TRBV7-6|once|TRBJ2-1
CASSPYTGGLYNEQFF
TGTGCCAGCAGCCCCTACACCGGAGGCCTTTACAATGAGCAGTTCTTC
>TRBD1|TRBV9|-|TRBJ1-1
CASSGTGGTEAFF
TGTGCCAGCAGTGGGACAGGGGGCACTGAAGCTTTCTTT
>TRBD1|TRBV29-1|-|TRBJ2-5
CSVPRTGQETQYF
TGCAGCGTTCCAAGGACAGGGCAAGAGACCCAGTACTTC
>TRBD1|TRBV6-5|-|TRBJ1-6
CASSWGTGGSPLHF
TGTGCCAGCAGTTGGGGGACAGGGGGATCACCCCTCCACTTT
>TRBD1|TRBV28|once|TRBJ2-7
CASSLPGTGNEQYF
TGTGCCAGCAGTTTACCCGGGACAGGGAACGAGCAGTACTTC
>-|TRBV5-6|-|TRBJ2-3
CASSPLLVETDTQYF
TGTGCCAGCAGCCCACTCCTCGTGGAGACAGATACGCAGTATTTT
>-|TRBV11-2|-|TRBJ2-7
CASSLAGPSYEQYF
TGTGCCAGCAGCTTAGCAGGGCCCTCCTACGAGCAGTACTTC
>TRBD1|TRBV11-3|once|TRBJ2-2
CASNGQGNTGELFF
TGTGCCAGCAATGGACAGGGGAACACCGGGGAGCTGTTTTTT
>-|TRBV5-1|-|TRBJ2-7
CASSFDRYEQYF
TGCGCCAGCAGCTTCGACAGGTACGAGCAGTACTTC
>TRBD1|TRBV9|once|TRBJ1-5
CASSPWDRSNQPQHF
TGTGCCAGCAGCCCCTGGGACAGGAGCAATCAGCCCCAGCATTTT
>-|TRBV5-5|-|TRBJ2-1
CASSLDRTEQFF
TGTGCCAGCAGCTTGGACCGGACAGAGCAGTTCTTC
>-|TRBV9|-|TRBJ1-2
CASSPNTGYYGYTF
TGTGCCAGCAGCCCAAATACAGGGTATTATGGCTACACCTTC
>TRBD2|TRBV7-2|-|TRBJ2-7
CASRAGLAGIYEQYF
TGTGCCAGCAGGGCGGGACTAGCGGGGATCTACGAGCAGTACTTC
>-|TRBV9|few|TRBJ2-1
CASSVEGQRHEQFF
TGTGCCAGCAGCGTAGAAGGACAGAGGCATGAGCAGTTCTTC
>-|TRBV12-5|-|TRBJ1-4
CASGPGIPTTNEKLFF
TGTGCTAGTGGTCCAGGGATCCCTACAACTAATGAAAAACTGTTTTTT
>TRBD1|TRBV4-3|-|TRBJ1-2
CASSQETGAVWNYGYTF
TGCGCCAGCAGCCAAGAGACAGGGGCAGTTTGGAACTATGGCTACACCTTC
>-|TRBV10-2|-|TRBJ2-7
CASSESSPSSYEQYF
TGCGCCAGCAGTGAGTCATCCCCTAGCTCCTACGAGCAGTACTTC
>-|TRBV11-1|-|TRBJ1-1
CASSLGATEAFF
TGTGCCAGCAGCTTAGGGGCTACTGAAGCTTTCTTT
>-|TRBV5-1|-|TRBJ2-1
CASSLWLPTAYNEQFF
TGCGCCAGCAGCTTGTGGCTACCAACAGCCTACAATGAGCAGTTCTTC
>TRBD2|TRBV11-2|-|TRBJ2-1
CASSLELAGGPLSEQFF
TGTGCCAGCAGCTTAGAACTAGCGGGGGGACCCCTCAGTGAGCAGTTCTTC
>-|TRBV5-6|-|TRBJ1-1
CASSLSGYTEAFF
TGTGCCAGCAGCTTGTCAGGGTATACTGAAGCTTTCTTT
>TRBD1|TRBV5-6|-|TRBJ2-7
CASSGGQDGYEQYF
TGTGCCAGCAGCGGAGGACAGGATGGGTACGAGCAGTACTTC
>-|TRBV6-1|once|TRBJ2-7
CASSEQEGTYEQYF
TGTGCCAGCAGTGAACAGGAAGGAACCTACGAGCAGTACTTC
>TRBD1|TRBV6-1|-|TRBJ2-7
CASSVGTGGYEQYF
TGTGCCAGCAGTGTTGGAACAGGGGGCTACGAGCAGTACTTC
>TRBD1|TRBV11-2|-|TRBJ2-1
CASCAYPDRGDNEQFF
TGTGCCAGCTGCGCTTACCCTGACAGGGGGGACAATGAGCAGTTCTTC
>TRBD1|TRBV29-1|-|TRBJ1-1
CSVPQGSEAFF
TGCAGCGTCCCACAGGGGTCTGAAGCTTTCTTT
>-|TRBV11-3|-|TRBJ2-7
CASSSSGSSYEQYF
TGTGCCAGCAGCTCCTCGGGGTCGTCCTACGAGCAGTACTTC
>-|TRBV7-9|-|TRBJ1-6
CASSLVMGRGDSPLHF
TGTGCCAGCAGCTTAGTTATGGGCAGGGGTGATTCACCCCTCCACTTT
>TRBD1|TRBV5-1|once|TRBJ1-2
CASSLQTGDLYGYTF
TGCGCCAGCAGCTTGCAGACAGGGGACCTCTATGGCTACACCTTC
>-|TRBV11-2|-|TRBJ2-3
CASSLSGGALEADTQYF
TGTGCCAGCAGCTTATCTGGCGGGGCCCTCGAGGCAGATACGCAGTATTTT
>TRBD1|TRBV6-1|few|TRBJ1-2
CASLDPEQGGSGYTF
TGTGCCAGCCTCGACCCTGAACAGGGGGGCTCTGGCTACACCTTC
>-|TRBV6-1|-|TRBJ1-1
CASSIPRVSDTEAFF
TGTGCCAGCAGTATCCCTCGGGTCTCGGACACTGAAGCTTTCTTT
>-|TRBV9|-|TRBJ2-5
CASSVGYGVETQYF
TGTGCCAGCAGCGTGGGTTACGGGGTAGAGACCCAGTACTTC
>-|TRBV6-5|-|TRBJ1-2
CASSYVQENYGYTF
TGTGCCAGCAGTTACGTGCAGGAAAACTATGGCTACACCTTC
>-|TRBV5-6|-|TRBJ2-7
CASSSDNSYEQYF
TGTGCCAGCAGTTCCGACAACTCCTACGAGCAGTACTTC
>-|TRBV7-8|-|TRBJ2-3
CASSSRVDHTDTQYF
TGTGCCAGCAGCTCGAGGGTTGACCACACAGATACGCAGTATTTT
>TRBD1|TRBV5-6|-|TRBJ2-2
CASSPGQGYSGELFF
TGTGCCAGCAGCCCGGGACAGGGGTATAGCGGGGAGCTGTTTTTT
>-|TRBV15|few|TRBJ1-2
CATRLEGSYGYTF
TGTGCCACCCGACTGGAGGGATCCTATGGCTACACCTTC
>-|TRBV5-1|few|TRBJ1-2
CASSFAGHYGYTF
TGCGCCAGCAGCTTTGCGGGCCACTATGGCTACACCTTC
>TRBD2|TRBV4-1|few|TRBJ2-3
CASSQDPSGATTDTQYF
TGCGCCAGCAGCCAAGATCCCAGCGGGGCAACCACAGATACGCAGTATTTT
>-|TRBV4-3|-|TRBJ2-7
CASSQDRGTYEQYF
TGCGCCAGCAGCCAAGATAGGGGGACCTACGAGCAGTACTTC
>-|TRBV10-3|few|TRBJ1-5
CAISEGDSNQPQHF
TGTGCCATCAGTGAAGGGGATAGCAATCAGCCCCAGCATTTT
>-|TRBV11-3|-|TRBJ1-1
CASSLGAATGRGTEAFF
TGTGCCAGCAGCTTAGGCGCGGCTACAGGGAGGGGAACTGAAGCTTTCTTT
>TRBD2|TRBV2|-|TRBJ2-2
CVSSDASGGYTGELFF
TGTGTCAGCAGTGATGCTAGCGGGGGTTACACCGGGGAGCTGTTTTTT
>-|TRBV6-4|-|TRBJ2-1
CASSDSADSYNEQFF
TGTGCCAGCAGTGACTCGGCGGATTCCTACAATGAGCAGTTCTTC
>TRBD2|TRBV5-1|-|TRBJ2-3
CASHLTGGLTDTQYF
TGCGCCAGTCATTTAACGGGGGGACTCACAGATACGCAGTATTTT
>TRBD1|TRBV16|-|TRBJ1-1
CASSHTGDTEAFF
TGTGCCAGCAGCCATACAGGGGACACTGAAGCTTTCTTT
>-|TRBV13|-|TRBJ2-2
CASSLNGGPTGELFF
TGTGCCAGCAGCTTAAACGGGGGGCCCACCGGGGAGCTGTTTTTT
>-|TRBV4-2|once|TRBJ1-5
CASSQLHSSNQPQHF
TGTGCCAGCAGCCAACTTCACAGCAGCAATCAGCCCCAGCATTTT